The 32 T cell receptor beta chains below all came from one sample that was sequenced in a study of blood T cells in healthy people across ages. A J-beta primer mix and a sample-barcoded 5' primer were used in a second PCR of about 7 to 12 cycles. TCRdb analysed the 5' RACE reads with MiXCR anew, one entry per CDR3 protein. This table holds about a million distinct CDR3 sequences, under 40% found once. The sample was blood. The source is a man between 18 and 29 years old in good health.

This clonotype came up many times. The chain couples TRBV6-6 to TRBJ2-3, with D unresolved. The V end was cut by 2 bases, the J end by 6 bases, with 3 bases between. Germline V lookup: CDR1 MNHNY, CDR2 SVGAGI (reference sequence). The CDR3 runs 11 residues. CDR3: CASSYVDTQYF. CDR3 nucleotide sequence: TGTGCCAGCAGTTACGTTGATACGCAGTATTTT.

The rearrangement uses TRBV6-2 or TRBV6-3 and TRBJ2-3; the D gene could be TRBD1 or TRBD2 (5 bases each). With 5 bases removed from V and 4 bases from J, the gap between germline ends came to 19 bases. The germline V gene encodes CDR1 MNHEY and CDR2 SVGEGT. The CDR3 totals 16 residues. CDR3 loop: CASSRDQPRVADTQYF. The DNA for the CDR3 is TGTGCCAGCAGTCGGGACCAACCGAGGGTGGCAGATACGCAGTATTTT.

V and J are TRBV5-1 and TRBJ2-3, with 11 bases lining up with TRBD2. Germline CDR1 is SGHRS and CDR2 is YFSETQ. The CDR3 is made up of 15 amino acids. Germline trimming cut 3 bases from V and 5 bases from J; bases unmatched to any gene: 5. The CDR3 DNA is TGCGCCAGCAGCTCAACTAGCGGGGGTGAAGATACGCAGTATTTT. This gives the protein CASSSTSGGEDTQYF. The full variable domain, with the rest looked up from reference TRBV5-1 and TRBJ2-3, is KAGVTQTPRYLIKTRGQQVTLSCSPISGHRSVSWYQQTPGQGLQFLFEYFSETQRNKGNFPGRFSGRQFSNSRSEMNVSTLELGDSALYLCASSSTSGGEDTQYFGPGTRLTVL.

This clonotype was found once. This chain joins TRBV5-1 and TRBJ2-7, with D unclear. The V end was cut by 1 base, the J end by 7 bases, with 24 bases between. This CDR3 has 17 amino acids. Germline lookup yields CDR1 SGHRS and CDR2 YFSETQ. Here the CDR3 DNA reads TGCGCCAGCAGCTTGAGACCCGGTGAAAGCTCCTACAATGAGCAGTACTTC. Its translation is CASSLRPGESSYNEQYF. The full variable domain, its missing parts supplied by reference TRBV5-1 and TRBJ2-7, is KAGVTQTPRYLIKTRGQQVTLSCSPISGHRSVSWYQQTPGQGLQFLFEYFSETQRNKGNFPGRFSGRQFSNSRSEMNVSTLELGDSALYLCASSLRPGESSYNEQYFGPGTRLTVT.

This sequence joins TRBV4-3 and TRBJ1-5; 9 bases fit TRBD1. J lost 9 bases, V lost 0 bases, and 6 bases had no gene match. Germline CDR1 is LGHNA and CDR2 is YSLEER. This CDR3 is built from 15 residues. The CDR3, as DNA: TGCGCCAGCAGCCAAGATAGGGACAGGGCCCGGCCCCAGCATTTT. Translated, it gives CASSQDRDRARPQHF.

This chain connects TRBV11-1 to TRBJ1-1; possible D gene TRBD1, 5 bases. Germline lookup yields CDR1 SGHAT and CDR2 FQDESV (reference sequence). V lost 7 bases to trimming and J lost 6 bases, with 9 bases between them. The CDR3 totals 11 residues. The CDR3 loop reads CASTSGPEAFF. As DNA, the CDR3 is TGTGCCAGCACCTCAGGGCCTGAAGCTTTCTTT.

This chain joins TRBV5-5 and TRBJ2-5; the match to TRBD1 covers 7 bases. The CDR3 totals 14 residues. V shed 2 bases and J 11 bases; nucleotides not matched to a gene: 12. CDR1 and CDR2 (germline): SGHKS, YYEKEE (reference sequence). CDR3: CASSLISVQGEQYF. The CDR3 DNA is TGTGCCAGCAGCTTAATCAGTGTCCAGGGGGAGCAGTACTTC.

In its sample, this clonotype was seen a few times. The chain recombines TRBV4-2 with TRBJ1-4; a weak D match, TRBD1 (5 bases). V was trimmed by 0 bases and J by 12 bases, leaving 17 bases between them. The CDR3 consists of 15 residues. The germline gives CDR1 LGHNA, CDR2 YNFKEQ. For the CDR3, the DNA is TGTGCCAGCAGCCAAGAAGGGGCGGGACTGGCCGAACTGTTTTTT. This gives the protein CASSQEGAGLAELFF.

This chain connects TRBV7-2 to TRBJ2-5; D unclear. This CDR3 has 15 amino acids. Between the trimmed V and J ends, which lost 2 bases and 5 bases, there was a span of 15 bases. The V gene's germline CDR1 is SGHTA and CDR2 FQGNSA. CDR3: CASSLWVRTGETQYF. CDR3 sequence (DNA): TGTGCCAGCAGCTTATGGGTGAGGACGGGCGAGACCCAGTACTTC.

This clonotype appeared a few times. The chain carries TRBV29-1 and TRBJ1-2, with no clear D. CDR1 is SQVTM, CDR2 ANQGSEA, per germline. This CDR3 is built from 13 residues. V dropped 6 bases and J dropped 4 bases, with 15 bases sitting between them. The chain's CDR3 is CSVSPMWAYGYTF. The CDR3 bases are TGCAGCGTGTCCCCAATGTGGGCCTATGGCTACACCTTC.

This clonotype has more than one count but fewer than ten. The J gene is TRBJ2-1, the V gene TRBV7-9; D gene ambiguous. The length of the CDR3 is 12 residues. Deletions cut 9 bases from V and 0 bases from J, with 6 bases between. CDR1 is SEHNR and CDR2 is FQNEAQ in the germline V gene (reference sequence). This CDR3 reads CASVASYNEQFF. In DNA form, the CDR3 reads TGTGCCAGTGTGGCCTCCTACAATGAGCAGTTCTTC.

V is TRBV3-1 and J is TRBJ1-2; D gene ambiguous. The CDR3 length is 12 residues. Trimming shortened V by 3 bases and J by 6 bases, and 8 bases separated the two germline ends. In germline, CDR1 is LGHDT, CDR2 YNNKEL (reference sequence). CDR3 region: CASSHSRNGYTF. In DNA, the CDR3 is TGTGCCAGCAGCCACTCCCGGAATGGCTACACCTTC.

The chain carries TRBV5-1 and TRBJ1-1; 7 nucleotides line up with TRBD1. Germline CDR1 and CDR2: SGHRS and YFSETQ. The CDR3 spans 15 residues. With 3 bases clipped from V and 1 base from J, the junction kept 6 bases outside the gene matches. The CDR3, as DNA: TGCGCCAGCAGCTCACCGGGACAGTCGAACACTGAAGCTTTCTTT. It codes for CASSSPGQSNTEAFF.

Ten or more counts support this clonotype. The chain combines TRBV27 with TRBJ1-2, with D possibly being TRBD1 (6 bases). Trimming removed 0 bases from V and 6 bases from J, with 14 bases in between. Per germline, CDR1 MNHEY and CDR2 SMNVEV (reference sequence). This CDR3 has 15 amino acids. CDR3 nucleotide sequence: TGTGCCAGCAGTTTATCAAAATACAGGGACCATGGCTACACCTTC. Its translation: CASSLSKYRDHGYTF.

This clonotype has a handful of counts. The chain links TRBV7-2 to TRBJ1-5, with 7 bases fitting TRBD1. V lost 4 bases to trimming and J lost 0 bases; unmatched junction nucleotides: 3. CDR3 length equals 15 residues. Germline assignment: CDR1 SGHTA and CDR2 FQGNSA. The CDR3: CASSSQGGSNQPQHF. The DNA of the CDR3 is TGTGCCAGCAGCTCTCAGGGGGGTAGCAATCAGCCCCAGCATTTT.

In its sample, this clonotype was seen many times. V and J are TRBV20-1 and TRBJ2-5; 11 nucleotides line up with TRBD2. Germline loops: CDR1 DFQATT, CDR2 SNEGSKA (reference sequence). After removal of 5 bases from V and 0 bases from J, the junction contained 2 bases not matched to a gene. The CDR3 totals 14 residues. The CDR3 reads CSAPSGGNQETQYF. CDR3 sequence (DNA): TGCAGTGCTCCTAGCGGGGGGAACCAAGAGACCCAGTACTTC.

The chain joins TRBV6-6 to TRBJ2-1; TRBD2 is a possible D gene (6 bases). CDR3 length: 17 residues. Germline CDR1 reads MNHNY; CDR2 reads SVGAGI (reference sequence). V lost 6 bases and J 4 bases, leaving 22 bases between the germline ends. As DNA, the CDR3 is TGTGCCAGCAGCTATGACAGAAGTGGGACTTTGTACAATGAGCAGTTCTTC. It yields the protein CASSYDRSGTLYNEQFF.

In this sample, this clonotype turned up a few times. CDR3 DNA: TGTGCCAGCACTCTGGGGCGCAATGAGCAGTTCTTC. It yields the protein CASTLGRNEQFF. This chain links TRBV6-1 with TRBJ2-1, with TRBD1 as a possible D gene (5 bases). Trimming removed 7 bases from V and 6 bases from J, with 10 bases in between. The CDR3 runs 12 residues. The germline CDR1 and CDR2 sequences are MNHNS and SASEGT.

This clonotype was seen a few times. The rearrangement links TRBV12-3 or TRBV12-4 to TRBJ2-3; 16 bases fit TRBD2. The CDR3 is made up of 18 amino acids. Unmatched junction bases numbered 6, after V lost 6 bases and J lost 0 bases. This CDR3 is CASRPGTSGGDSTDTQYF. The CDR3 coding sequence is TGTGCCAGCAGGCCCGGGACTAGCGGGGGGGATAGCACAGATACGCAGTATTTT.

This clonotype was seen only a few times. The chain couples TRBV5-1 to TRBJ2-5; 7 bases are shared with TRBD2. The CDR3 is 14 amino acids. Germline CDR1 reads SGHRS; CDR2 reads YFSETQ. V lost 0 bases to trimming and J lost 3 bases; unmatched junction nucleotides: 2. The CDR3 DNA reads as TGCGCCAGCAGCTTGGGGACTAGTAAAGAGACCCAGTACTTC. Its protein product is CASSLGTSKETQYF.

The chain has TRBV4-3 and TRBJ2-1; no clear D. Germline V gene data show CDR1 as LGHNA and CDR2 as YSLEER. The ends were cut back, 0 bases at V and 5 bases at J, with 8 bases in the middle. This CDR3 spans 14 amino acids. The CDR3 region is CASSQDHSNNEQFF. CDR3 DNA: TGCGCCAGCAGCCAAGATCACAGTAACAATGAGCAGTTCTTC.

The gene calls are TRBV20-1 and TRBJ2-7, with unresolved D. Germline V gives CDR1 DFQATT, CDR2 SNEGSKA (reference sequence). The CDR3 is made up of 13 amino acids. Trimming removed 0 bases from V and 3 bases from J, with 9 bases in between. CDR3 coding DNA: TGCAGTGCTAGAGAGGGCAGCAACTACGAGCAGTACTTC. Amino acids: CSAREGSNYEQYF.

This sequence joins TRBV29-1 and TRBJ1-1, with 9 bases lining up with TRBD1. This CDR3 contains 16 residues. Germline V CDR1 and CDR2: SQVTM, ANQGSEA. With V trimmed by 5 bases and J by 3 bases, 13 bases remained unmatched. The DNA of the CDR3 is TGCAGCGTTAGACGCCCCAGGACAGGGGAAGACACTGAAGCTTTCTTT. Its translation: CSVRRPRTGEDTEAFF.

This clonotype came up a few times. This chain uses TRBV20-1 with TRBJ1-2; TRBD1 matches at 8 bases. V shed 5 bases, J shed 2 bases, and the junction held 7 bases outside the gene matches. There are 14 residues in the CDR3. Germline CDR1 reads DFQATT; CDR2 reads SNEGSKA (reference sequence). CDR3 protein: CSAGGQGGNYGYTF. The CDR3 DNA sequence: TGCAGTGCTGGAGGACAGGGAGGGAACTATGGCTACACCTTC.

This clonotype was seen at least ten times. The chain links TRBV6-6 to TRBJ1-2; D might be TRBD1 (5 bases). CDR3 size: 13 residues. CDR1 and CDR2 from the germline V gene are MNHNY and SVGAGI (reference sequence). V shed 6 bases and J shed 4 bases, with 12 bases lying between them. CDR3 nucleotides: TGTGCCAGCAGCGGGGCCCTTTCCTATGGCTACACCTTC. It codes for CASSGALSYGYTF.

J is TRBJ1-1 and V is TRBV9; unclear D gene. V was shortened by 2 bases and J by 0 bases, with 14 bases between the two germline ends. Germline-derived CDR1 and CDR2 are SGDLS and YYNGEE. This CDR3 region has 16 residues. This chain's CDR3 is CASSVAPFSMNTEAFF. The CDR3 DNA sequence: TGTGCCAGCAGCGTCGCACCCTTCTCTATGAACACTGAAGCTTTCTTT.

V usage is TRBV18 and J usage is TRBJ2-1; maybe TRBD2 (6 bases). The V gene lost 0 bases and the J gene lost 7 bases, with 10 bases spanning the gap. CDR1 is KGHSH and CDR2 is LQKENI in the germline V gene. The CDR3 covers 14 residues. Here the CDR3 reads CASSPPEGRNEQFF. The CDR3 DNA is TGTGCCAGCTCACCACCGGAGGGAAGGAATGAGCAGTTCTTC. The whole variable domain, filled in from reference TRBV18 and TRBJ2-1, reads NAGVMQNPRHLVRRRGQEARLRCSPMKGHSHVYWYRQLPEEGLKFMVYLQKENIIDESGMPKERFSAEFPKEGPSILRIQQVVRGDSAAYFCASSPPEGRNEQFFGPGTRLTVL.

The CDR3 sequence: CASSREGQFF. CDR3 nucleotides: TGTGCCAGCAGCCGGGAAGGGCAGTTCTTC. The rearrangement links TRBV2 to TRBJ2-1, with D tentatively TRBD2 (5 bases). Germline CDR1 SNHLY, CDR2 FYNNEI. CDR3 length: 10 amino acids. The V end lost 6 bases, the J end lost 12 bases, and 9 bases lay between the germline ends.

The J gene is TRBJ2-5, the V gene TRBV21-1; the D call of TRBD2 is as the table states it, not checked on the DNA. TRBV21-1 is a pseudogene. CDR3 size: 14 residues. CDR3 sequence reads: CASSKGEAPGTQYF. Written as DNA, the CDR3 is TGTGCCAGCAGCAAAGGGGAGGCTCCGGGGACCCAGTACTTC.

This clonotype was seen more than once but under ten times. The V gene is TRBV2, the J gene TRBJ2-1, with D possibly matching TRBD2 (6 bases). Germline CDR1 SNHLY, CDR2 FYNNEI. Between the trimmed V and J ends, which lost 3 bases and 3 bases, there was a span of 9 bases. The CDR3 covers 14 residues. CDR3 protein: CASSEGTHYNEQFF. CDR3 coding DNA: TGTGCCAGCAGTGAGGGGACTCACTACAATGAGCAGTTCTTC.

This clonotype occurred a few times. V gene TRBV20-1 combines with J gene TRBJ2-1; D call uncertain. This CDR3 has 15 amino acids. In germline, CDR1 is DFQATT, CDR2 SNEGSKA (reference sequence). Trimming left V 4 bases short and J 3 bases short, with 16 bases between. The CDR3 loop is CSAIDKASLYNEQFF. Here the CDR3 DNA reads TGCAGTGCTATAGATAAGGCCTCCCTCTACAATGAGCAGTTCTTC.

Remarks on this clonotype: Its ends do not fully match the called genes, so a read error is possible. The CDR3 coding sequence is TGTGCCAGCGGCCAAGATAAGGTTTACAATGAGCAGTACTTC. It encodes CASGQDKVYNEQYF. The chain couples TRBV4-2 to TRBJ2-7; D is ambiguous. CDR1 is LGHNA and CDR2 is YNFKEQ in the germline V gene. The CDR3 totals 14 residues.